The 27 T cell receptor beta chains listed next were all sequenced from one sample in a study of T cells in Graves' hyperthyroidism and ophthalmopathy. RNA transcripts gave rise to amplified TCR beta CDR3 regions. A first-round RT-PCR of the TCR CDR3 used the HTBI primer set. A single record per CDR3 protein comes from TCRdb applying MiXCR to the multiplex PCR reads. The repertoire holds approximately 300,000 distinct CDR3 sequences, with 17% as singletons. The sequenced sample was blood. These receptors were collected from an older woman with Graves' ophthalmopathy.

This chain joins TRBV10-2 and TRBJ2-5; TRBD2 matches 7 bases. The V gene end was trimmed by 7 bases and the J gene end by 4 bases; junction bases not matched to a gene: 3. The CDR3 spans 12 residues. The germline V gene has CDR1 WSHSY and CDR2 SAAADI. The CDR3 sequence is CASTGGRETQYF. The CDR3 bases are TGCGCCAGCACCGGGGGGAGAGAGACCCAGTACTTC.

A remark on this clonotype: A read error is possible here, since a much larger clone lies one base away. The rearrangement uses TRBV15 and TRBJ2-2, with TRBD2 as a possible D gene (5 bases). CDR3 length: 14 residues. Germline V gene sequence: CDR1 LNHNV, CDR2 YYDKDF (reference sequence). The CDR3 loop is CAISRDYGAGELFF. The CDR3 nucleotides read TGTGCCATCAGCAGAGATTACGGGGCCGGGGAGCTGTTTTTT. Drawing the rest from reference TRBV15 and TRBJ2-2, the complete variable domain is DAMVIQNPRYQVTQFGKPVTLSCSQTLNHNVMYWYQQKSSQAPKLLFHYYDKDFNNEADTPDNFQSRRPNTSFCFLDIRSPGLGDTAMYLCAISRDYGAGELFFGEGSRLTVL.

This clonotype was counted at least ten times. The genes are TRBV11-2 and TRBJ1-4; TRBD1 matches at 9 bases. V dropped 1 base and J dropped 8; count of bases not matched to a gene: 5. CDR1 SGHAT and CDR2 FQNNGV come from the germline V gene. The CDR3 contains 15 residues. In DNA, the CDR3 is TGTGCCAGCAGCTTAGTGGGACAGGGTGGAGAAAAACTGTTTTTT. Translating it yields CASSLVGQGGEKLFF.

This clonotype was seen ten or more times. The chain uses TRBV12-3 or TRBV12-4 and TRBJ2-1; 8 bases are a match to TRBD2. The CDR3 totals 17 residues. Trimming cost V 2 bases and J 8 bases; bases outside gene matches: 14. The CDR3 region is CASSLPSTGGPGDEQFF. DNA for the CDR3: TGTGCCAGCAGTTTACCGTCGACGGGGGGGCCAGGTGATGAGCAGTTCTTC.

V and J are TRBV9 and TRBJ2-1; TRBD2 aligns across 7 bases. The CDR3 is 15 residues long. Germline V gene lookup returns CDR1 SGDLS and CDR2 YYNGEE. V was pared by 0 bases and J by 3 bases, with 3 bases of the junction left unmatched. CDR3 nucleotide sequence: TGTGCCAGCAGCGTAGAGCTAGCGGACTACAATGAGCAGTTCTTC. Translating gives CASSVELADYNEQFF.

This clonotype was recorded many times. V is TRBV18 and J is TRBJ1-1; D gene ambiguous. Germline V CDR1 and CDR2: KGHSH, LQKENI. The V end was cut by 3 bases, the J end by 4 bases, with 6 bases between. The CDR3 runs 12 residues. The CDR3 DNA is TGTGCCAGCTCACCTTACGGCACTGAAGCTTTCTTT. It specifies CASSPYGTEAFF.

The sample holds a few counts of this clonotype. V and J are TRBV10-3 and TRBJ1-5; D unresolved. The CDR3 consists of 12 residues. V was shortened by 2 bases and J by 6 bases, with 5 bases between the two germline ends. The germline gives CDR1 ENHRY, CDR2 SYGVKD. The CDR3 spells CAISEVGQPQHF. CDR3 nucleotides: TGTGCCATCAGTGAGGTGGGTCAGCCCCAGCATTTT.

This clonotype was counted many times. This chain uses TRBV18 with TRBJ2-7, with D uncertain. The germline V and J ends were trimmed by 1 base and 5 bases, with 9 bases remaining between them. Germline V gene lookup returns CDR1 KGHSH and CDR2 LQKENI. CDR3 size: 13 residues. The CDR3 region is CASSPRQSHEQYF. CDR3 sequence (DNA): TGTGCCAGCTCACCACGCCAGAGCCACGAGCAGTACTTC.

With respect to this clonotype: A much more abundant neighbour one base away suggests this may be a read error. V is TRBV7-2 and J is TRBJ2-5, with D possibly called TRBD1 or TRBD2 (7 bases each). V was trimmed by 3 bases and J by 4 bases, leaving 18 bases between them. CDR1 and CDR2 (germline): SGHTA, FQGNSA. The CDR3 spans 16 residues. CDR3 bases: TGTACCAGCAGCTTCAGGGGGGGGGAAGGGCGAGAGACCCAGTACTTC. Protein sequence: CTSSFRGGEGRETQYF.

This chain connects TRBV6-5 to TRBJ2-7; 10 nucleotides align to TRBD2. This CDR3 comprises 18 residues. The germline V gene has CDR1 MNHEY and CDR2 SVGAGI. Losses at the gene ends were 4 bases for V and 2 bases for J; bases not matched to a gene: 14. CDR3 DNA: TGTGCCAGCAGTTCCGAATTTCTCCTAAGCGGGAGGGCCTACGAGCAGTACTTC. This gives the protein CASSSEFLLSGRAYEQYF.

The table lists this clonotype with many counts. This chain uses TRBV15 with TRBJ2-3, with D perhaps matching TRBD2 (5 bases). The CDR3 length is 15 residues. Trimming left V 0 bases short and J 1 base short, with 8 bases between. Germline V CDR1 and CDR2: LNHNV, YYDKDF (reference sequence). The CDR3 protein is CATSREARGTDTQYF. The CDR3 nucleotides read TGTGCCACCAGCAGAGAGGCGCGGGGCACAGATACGCAGTATTTT.

CDR3 sequence (DNA): TGTGCCAGCAGCCTTAGTTCAGGTGGAAACACCATATATTTT. Its translation: CASSLSSGGNTIYF. The chain is built from TRBV7-6 and TRBJ1-3; D not certain. V lost 5 bases and J 3 bases, leaving 11 bases between the germline ends. The CDR3 has 14 amino acids. Germline V gene data show CDR1 as SGHVS and CDR2 as FNYEAQ.

This clonotype came up many times. V and J are TRBV10-1 and TRBJ1-1, with D uncertain. V lost 3 bases and J 11 bases, leaving 13 bases between the germline ends. Germline CDR1 and CDR2: WNHNN and SYGVQD (reference sequence). The CDR3 sequence is 12 residues long. CDR3 amino acids: CASSDHGVAAFF. The CDR3 DNA reads TGCGCCAGCAGTGACCATGGGGTGGCCGCTTTCTTT.

This clonotype showed up just a few times. This sequence joins TRBV5-6 and TRBJ1-5; no clear D. The CDR3 covers 14 residues. V gave up 5 bases and J gave up 1 base, with 10 bases separating them. Germline CDR1 and CDR2: SGHDT and YYEEEE. CDR3 residues: CASRTEGSNQPQHF. The CDR3 bases are TGTGCCAGCAGAACGGAAGGCAGCAATCAGCCCCAGCATTTT.

This clonotype appeared once. This may be a read error, as it is one base from a much larger clone. J is TRBJ2-7 and V is TRBV9; 8 bases align to TRBD1. The CDR3 length is 14 residues. CDR1 is SGDLS, CDR2 YYNGEE, per germline. CDR3 bases: TGCGCCAGCAGCCAGGGGACAGGCTCCTACAAGCAGTACTTC. It codes for CASSQGTGSYKQYF.

The chain uses TRBV5-1 and TRBJ2-3; 7 bases are shared with TRBD1. V dropped 6 bases and J dropped 0; count of bases not matched to a gene: 7. Germline V gene sequence: CDR1 SGHRS, CDR2 YFSETQ. The CDR3 length is 15 residues. CDR3 amino acids: CASNTGAGSTDTQYF. In nucleotides, the CDR3 is TGCGCCAGCAACACAGGGGCAGGGAGCACAGATACGCAGTATTTT.

The table lists this clonotype with a few counts. The rearrangement links TRBV7-2 to TRBJ1-1; D not resolved. V was shortened by 4 bases and J by 6 bases, with 15 bases between the two germline ends. Germline V gene lookup returns CDR1 SGHTA and CDR2 FQGNSA. The CDR3 has 14 amino acids. CDR3 amino acids: CASSSSASSPEAFF. CDR3 in DNA: TGTGCCAGCAGCTCGTCAGCCTCAAGTCCTGAAGCTTTCTTT.

The CDR3, as DNA: TGTGCCAGCAGTTTATTAGTGGGATCTGGGATAGGGGTGAACACTGAAGCTTTCTTT. It encodes CASSLLVGSGIGVNTEAFF. The J gene is TRBJ1-1, the V gene TRBV28; the D gene is possibly TRBD1 (5 bases). The CDR3 runs to 19 residues. Germline assignment: CDR1 MDHEN and CDR2 SYDVKM. V dropped 1 base and J dropped 0 bases, with 21 bases sitting between them.

This clonotype was seen a handful of times. This chain uses TRBV6-5 with TRBJ2-7; unclear D gene. This CDR3 region has 15 residues. Germline assignment: CDR1 MNHEY and CDR2 SVGAGI. The V end lost 2 bases, the J end lost 6 bases, and 17 bases lay between the germline ends. The CDR3 sequence is CASSYEPTSRTEQYF. The CDR3 bases are TGTGCCAGCAGTTACGAACCGACATCCCGCACCGAGCAGTACTTC.

This clonotype was detected a few times. This rearrangement joins TRBV4-1 to TRBJ2-7; 13 nucleotides align to TRBD2. The J segment lost 4 bases and the V segment lost 1 base, leaving 7 bases of the junction unmatched. Germline V gives CDR1 MGHRA, CDR2 YSYEKL. The length of the CDR3 is 17 residues. The CDR3 DNA is TGCGCCAGCAGCCAAGTTAGGGGGACTAGCGGGAATTACGAGCAGTACTTC. Translation gives CASSQVRGTSGNYEQYF.

This clonotype was observed many times. J is TRBJ2-3 and V is TRBV6-1; the D gene is possibly TRBD2 (5 bases). V was pared by 6 bases and J by 5 bases, with 21 bases between. Germline CDR1 and CDR2: MNHNS and SASEGT. CDR3 length equals 16 residues. The CDR3 DNA sequence: TGTGCCAGCAGCACGAAGCAAGGAGGCTGGGGAGATACGCAGTATTTT. Translation: CASSTKQGGWGDTQYF.

In this sample, this clonotype turned up many times. V usage is TRBV24-1 and J usage is TRBJ2-3; D gene uncertain. The CDR3 contains 13 residues. With 10 bases removed from V and 0 bases from J, the gap between germline ends came to 10 bases. Germline V lookup: CDR1 KGHDR, CDR2 SFDVKD. In DNA, the CDR3 is TGTGCCACGGAGAGTATTAGCACAGATACGCAGTATTTT. Encoded protein: CATESISTDTQYF.

The table lists this clonotype with many counts. The rearrangement links TRBV14 to TRBJ2-3; D unresolved. V was pared by 0 bases and J by 7 bases, with 8 bases between. CDR1 is SGHDN, CDR2 FVKESK, per germline. This CDR3 has 13 residues. The CDR3 loop is CASSQDWSNTQYF. The CDR3 DNA is TGTGCCAGCAGCCAAGATTGGAGTAATACGCAGTATTTT.

This clonotype was counted at least ten times. The V call is TRBV28, the J call TRBJ2-3, with TRBD2 matching 10 bases. V shed 6 bases, J shed 4 bases, and the junction held 4 bases outside the gene matches. This CDR3 contains 14 residues. Germline V gene lookup returns CDR1 MDHEN and CDR2 SYDVKM. The CDR3 region has the DNA TGTGCCAGCAGACCTAGCGGGAGATCAGATACGCAGTATTTT. Amino acid sequence: CASRPSGRSDTQYF.

This clonotype was found many times. The chain employs TRBV7-3 and TRBJ2-6; 8 bases match TRBD2. J gave up 5 bases and V 5 bases, and 5 bases lay outside the gene matches. The CDR3 has 15 residues. Germline CDR1 is SGHTA and CDR2 is FQGTGA. CDR3 loop: CASSPNSGRANVLTF. The CDR3 nucleotides are TGTGCCAGCAGCCCAAATAGCGGGAGGGCCAACGTCCTGACTTTC.

This clonotype was found many times. Its ends do not fully match the called genes, so a read error is possible. The rearrangement uses TRBV6-1 and TRBJ2-1, with unresolved D. The CDR3 extends over 13 amino acids. Germline V CDR1 and CDR2: MNHNS, SASEGT. The CDR3 DNA follows: TGTACCAGCACCGCCCCCATAAGGAATGAGCAGTTCTTC. It yields the protein CTSTAPIRNEQFF.

The table lists this clonotype with many counts. V and J are TRBV28 and TRBJ2-5, with a possible D match to TRBD2 (6 bases). The CDR3 loop spans 14 amino acids. Trimming cost V 3 bases and J 7 bases, with 15 bases left between them. CDR1 and CDR2 from the germline V gene are MDHEN and SYDVKM. The CDR3 spells CASSFSSGAGTQYF. The DNA for the CDR3 is TGTGCCAGCAGTTTTAGTTCGGGAGCGGGGACCCAGTACTTC.